The source of this T cell receptor beta chain is a study of cytomegalovirus exposure and HLA in healthy donors. The PCR was carried out with 60 Vbeta primers and 13 Jbeta primers. Generated by immunoSEQ multiplex PCR, the TCRdb table keeps only in-frame clones and is missing some. The sample includes 150,000 to 200,000 clones, roughly 8.7% seen only once; the top ten take over 1%. This clone was seen only a few times. The V gene lost 6 bases and the J gene lost 4 bases, with 19 bases spanning the gap. Germline-derived CDR1 and CDR2 are MNHEY and SMNVEV (reference sequence). The CDR3 has 16 amino acids.

Source material: PBMCs. The rearrangement joins TRBV27 to TRBJ1-5; a weak D match, TRBD1 (6 bases). The TCR comes from a woman under 40 in good health and CMV-seropositive. CDR3 nucleotides: TGTGCCAGCAGATCCTACAGGGATATGGGTAATCAGCCCCAGCATTTT. As protein: CASRSYRDMGNQPQHF.